This T cell receptor beta chain was sequenced during a study of cytomegalovirus exposure and HLA in healthy donors. The junction had 9 bases not matched to a gene; V was cut back by 4 bases and J by 3 bases. Germline V CDR1 and CDR2: SGHAT, FQNNGV. The CDR3 runs to 16 residues. Note on this clone: Antigen: not known.

Study-level findings and limits: The study found most TCR sequences rare, yet found some public TCRs in many donors.

Libraries were prepared by immunoSEQ multiplex PCR; TCRdb keeps only in-frame clonotypes and omits some of them. The profile shows some 120,000 clones, roughly 84% of them singletons. This clonotype was obtained from a woman aged 25 to 39 in good health and CMV-seronegative. Material for sequencing was PBMCs. This chain joins TRBV11-2 and TRBJ1-1; 9 nucleotides match TRBD1. The CDR3 DNA reads TGTGCCAGCAGCTATGTCATGGGACAGGGCTACACTGAAGCTTTCTTT. It codes for CASSYVMGQGYTEAFF.